These 13 T cell receptor beta chains share one sample of origin, sequenced in a study of blood T cell repertoires in COVID-19. Here immunoSEQ multiplex PCR was the method, and the copy in TCRdb shows in-frame clones only, minus some. The sample includes about 310,000 clones, about nine tenths of them seen just once. The specimen sequenced was peripheral blood. Receptor source: a man aged 18-30 years with active or convalescent COVID-19.

V and J are TRBV7-2 and TRBJ1-2; TRBD1 might be the D (5 bases). This CDR3 comprises 14 residues. The germline V gene encodes CDR1 SGHTA and CDR2 FQGNSA. Trimming shortened V by 6 bases and J by 5 bases, and 16 bases separated the two germline ends. Written as DNA, the CDR3 is TGTGCCAGCAGTTCCGGCGGGGGGTTATATGGCTACACCTTC. Translated: CASSSGGGLYGYTF. The whole variable domain, filled in from reference TRBV7-2 and TRBJ1-2, reads GAGVSQSPSNKVTEKGKDVELRCDPISGHTALYWYRQSLGQGLEFLIYFQGNSAPDKSGLPSDRFSAERTGGSVSTLTIQRTQQEDSAVYLCASSSGGGLYGYTFGSGTRLTVV.

The chain employs TRBV5-6 and TRBJ2-3; TRBD1 agrees at 8 bases. This CDR3 has 13 residues. Looked up from germline, CDR1 is SGHDT and CDR2 is YYEEEE. V shed 4 bases, J shed 6 bases, and the junction held 4 bases outside the gene matches. CDR3: CASSDRGPDTQYF. CDR3 DNA: TGTGCCAGCAGCGACAGGGGTCCCGATACGCAGTATTTT.

This clone was seen a handful of times. This chain links TRBV3-1 (or the pseudogene TRBV3-2) with TRBJ2-1; 10 bases are a match to TRBD2. V dropped 4 bases and J dropped 8; count of bases not matched to a gene: 11. Germline loops: CDR1 LGHDT, CDR2 YNNKEL (reference sequence). The CDR3 spans 16 residues. The chain's CDR3 is CASSLPERGGSDEQFF. The CDR3 coding sequence is TGTGCCAGCAGCCTCCCCGAGCGGGGGGGCAGCGATGAGCAGTTCTTC.

The chain couples TRBV6-5 to TRBJ1-1, with D possibly being TRBD1 (6 bases). Germline V gene lookup returns CDR1 MNHEY and CDR2 SVGAGI. V was cut by 8 bases and J by 2 bases, with 9 bases left in between. The CDR3 runs 12 residues. The CDR3 sequence is CASCRGNTEAFF. The CDR3, as DNA: TGTGCCAGCTGCAGGGGAAACACTGAAGCTTTCTTT.

The chain links TRBV6-5 to TRBJ2-1; D gene uncertain. This CDR3 is built from 14 residues. The germline gives CDR1 MNHEY, CDR2 SVGAGI. Between the trimmed V and J ends, which lost 6 bases and 9 bases, there was a span of 18 bases. The CDR3 nucleotides are TGTGCCAGCAGAATACTGTACGATGTTGGTGAGCAGTTCTTC. The encoded protein is CASRILYDVGEQFF.

The chain uses TRBV7-8 and TRBJ2-7; D unresolved. The V and J ends lost 4 bases and 2 bases respectively, with 12 bases between them. CDR3 size: 14 residues. Germline V gene lookup returns CDR1 SGHVS and CDR2 FQNEAQ. The CDR3 is CASSSTNPPYEQYF. DNA for the CDR3: TGTGCCAGCAGCTCAACTAATCCGCCCTACGAGCAGTACTTC. Looking up the rest from reference TRBV7-8 and TRBJ2-7 gives the full variable domain: GAGVSQSPRYKVAKRGQDVALRCDPISGHVSLFWYQQALGQGPEFLTYFQNEAQLDKSGLPSDRFFAERPEGSVSTLKIQRTQQEDSAVYLCASSSTNPPYEQYFGPGTRLTVT.

The J gene is TRBJ2-7, the V gene TRBV5-1, with 7 bases lining up with TRBD1. Looked up from germline, CDR1 is SGHRS and CDR2 is YFSETQ. J gave up 6 bases and V 4 bases, and 13 bases lay outside the gene matches. The CDR3 contains 15 residues. Here the CDR3 reads CASSQDRAPLGEQYF. The CDR3, as DNA: TGCGCCAGCAGCCAAGACAGGGCCCCTCTGGGCGAGCAGTACTTC.

This chain links TRBV24-1 with TRBJ2-3, with D perhaps matching TRBD2 (6 bases). V was pared by 4 bases and J by 2 bases, with 15 bases between. Germline CDR1 KGHDR, CDR2 SFDVKD. The CDR3 totals 16 residues. CDR3 amino acids: CATSDPGGRDTDTQYF. CDR3 coding DNA: TGTGCCACCAGTGACCCTGGGGGGAGAGACACAGATACGCAGTATTTT.

The CDR3 DNA follows: TGTGCCAGCAGATCTAGAACTACAGATACGCAGTATTTT. Its translation is CASRSRTTDTQYF. This sequence joins TRBV7-9 and TRBJ2-3; unclear D gene. V was trimmed by 6 bases and J by 3 bases, leaving 10 bases between them. This CDR3 has 13 amino acids. Looked up from germline, CDR1 is SEHNR and CDR2 is FQNEAQ (reference sequence).

The V call is TRBV4-1, the J call TRBJ1-2; D not resolved. This CDR3 contains 15 residues. Trimming shortened V by 0 bases and J by 8 bases, and 16 bases separated the two germline ends. CDR1 MGHRA and CDR2 YSYEKL come from the germline V gene. CDR3 protein: CASSQDISGFGGYTF. In nucleotides, the CDR3 is TGCGCCAGCAGCCAAGATATTTCCGGGTTCGGGGGCTACACCTTC.

This chain uses TRBV5-1 with TRBJ2-5, with D maybe TRBD2 (6 bases). Germline CDR1 SGHRS, CDR2 YFSETQ. V was trimmed by 5 bases and J by 2 bases, leaving 19 bases between them. The CDR3 spans 16 residues. The CDR3 is CASRYGGEPLQETQYF. The DNA of the CDR3 is TGCGCCAGCAGATACGGAGGGGAGCCCTTACAAGAGACCCAGTACTTC.

V usage is TRBV27 and J usage is TRBJ2-7, with 9 bases matching TRBD1. V lost 6 bases to trimming and J lost 3 bases; unmatched junction nucleotides: 3. Germline CDR1 is MNHEY and CDR2 is SMNVEV (reference sequence). The CDR3 totals 13 residues. CDR3 amino acids: CASSTGGGYEQYF. CDR3 bases: TGTGCCAGCAGCACAGGGGGCGGCTACGAGCAGTACTTC.

The V call is TRBV6-5, the J call TRBJ2-3, with a tentative D call TRBD2 (5 bases). V was trimmed by 6 bases and J by 2 bases, leaving 15 bases between them. This CDR3 is 15 amino acids long. CDR1 is MNHEY and CDR2 is SVGAGI in the germline V gene. CDR3 DNA: TGTGCCAGCAGGCGGACTCCGCTAGTCACAGATACGCAGTATTTT. Encoded protein: CASRRTPLVTDTQYF.